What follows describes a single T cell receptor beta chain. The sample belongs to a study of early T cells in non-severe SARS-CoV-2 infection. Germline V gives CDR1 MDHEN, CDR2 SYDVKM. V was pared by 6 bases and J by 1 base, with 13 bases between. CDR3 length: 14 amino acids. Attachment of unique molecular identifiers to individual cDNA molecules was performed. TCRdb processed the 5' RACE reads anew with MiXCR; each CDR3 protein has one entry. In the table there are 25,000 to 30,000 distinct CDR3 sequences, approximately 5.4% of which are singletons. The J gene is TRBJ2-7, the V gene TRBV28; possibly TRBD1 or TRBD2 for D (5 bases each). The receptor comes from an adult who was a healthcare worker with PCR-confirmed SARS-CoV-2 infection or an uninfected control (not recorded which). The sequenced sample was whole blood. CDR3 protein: CASSRGVSSYEQYF. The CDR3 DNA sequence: TGTGCCAGCAGCCGAGGGGTTTCGTCCTACGAGCAGTACTTC.